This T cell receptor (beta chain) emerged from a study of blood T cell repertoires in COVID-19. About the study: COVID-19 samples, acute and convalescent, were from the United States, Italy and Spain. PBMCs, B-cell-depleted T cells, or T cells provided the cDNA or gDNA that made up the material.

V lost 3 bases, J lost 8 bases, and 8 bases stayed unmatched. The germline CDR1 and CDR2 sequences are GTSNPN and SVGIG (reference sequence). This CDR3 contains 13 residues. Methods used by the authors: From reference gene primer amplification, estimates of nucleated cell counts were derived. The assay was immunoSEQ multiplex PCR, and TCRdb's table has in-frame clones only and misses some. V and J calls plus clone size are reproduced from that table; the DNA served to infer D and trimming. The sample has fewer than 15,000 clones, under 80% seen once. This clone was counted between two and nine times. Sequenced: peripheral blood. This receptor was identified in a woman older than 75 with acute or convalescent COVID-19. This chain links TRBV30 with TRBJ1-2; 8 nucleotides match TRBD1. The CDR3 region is CAWSRGTGSGYTF. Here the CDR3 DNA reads TGTGCCTGGAGCCGCGGGACAGGTTCCGGCTACACCTTC.